This TCR beta chain was identified in a study of cytomegalovirus exposure and HLA in healthy donors. This clone was found a few times. What it binds is not known. 60 Vbeta and 13 Jbeta primers were used in PCR. Sequenced by immunoSEQ multiplex PCR; TCRdb stores in-frame clones only, minus some. Of about 110,000 clones detected, roughly 74% appear once; the ten largest clones hold approximately 0.9%. Germline CDR1 reads SGHRS; CDR2 reads YFSETQ. Deletions cut 2 bases from V and 3 bases from J, with 17 bases between. CDR3 length: 16 residues. Overall study results and limits: An analysis was carried out later, and it reportedly showed fewer N-insertions in an Asian-associated ancestry cluster than the approximately 610-donor mean. After further analysis at a later stage, 15,000 to 20,000 TCR beta sequences were associated with HLA alleles at 0.05 false discovery rate. Apart from CMV serostatus, no immune exposure information was available.

Sequencing was performed on PBMCs. The rearrangement joins TRBV5-1 to TRBJ1-2, with a possible D match to TRBD1 (5 bases). The receptor's source is a woman in her twenties or thirties in good health and CMV-seronegative. The CDR3 nucleotides read TGCGCCAGCAGCTTATTATCGGGCAGGGAATACTATGGCTACACCTTC. It specifies CASSLLSGREYYGYTF.